The entry below describes one TCR beta chain. Its antigen remains unknown. The data are from a study of memory CD4+ T cells and cytomegalovirus serostatus. Study context: This sample comes from healthy Belgian adults, about nine CMV seropositive, approximately 25 seronegative.

Single viable CD3+CD4+CD8-CD45RO+ cells were sorted as the memory CD4+ T cells. Clones were sequenced by immunoSEQ multiplex PCR, and TCRdb holds only the in-frame ones, with some missing. The table records 48,000 or so clones, roughly 78% of them present only once. Whole-study findings and limits: Of 164 reported CMV TCRbeta sequences, under 70 were found in memory CD4+ repertoires.

V was shortened by 4 bases and J by 0 bases, with 6 bases between the two germline ends. The germline gives CDR1 SGHTA, CDR2 FQGNSA. There are 13 residues in the CDR3. The receptor's source is an adult in good health and CMV-seronegative. The sequencing input was memory CD4+ T cells from blood. This chain joins TRBV7-2 and TRBJ1-2; D not certain. This chain's CDR3 is CASSSRSNYGYTF. CDR3 coding DNA: TGTGCCAGCAGCTCTAGATCTAACTATGGCTACACCTTC. The full variable domain, with the rest looked up from reference TRBV7-2 and TRBJ1-2, is GAGVSQSPSNKVTEKGKDVELRCDPISGHTALYWYRQSLGQGLEFLIYFQGNSAPDKSGLPSDRFSAERTGGSVSTLTIQRTQQEDSAVYLCASSSRSNYGYTFGSGTRLTVV.